The entry below describes one T cell receptor beta chain. Antigen specificity is unknown. This CDR3 is also generated by other DNA sequences in the sample. The data are from a study of cytomegalovirus exposure and HLA in healthy donors. Notes on the study in general: Previously analyzed data showed that most TCR beta V segments were productive at a frequency of about 87% or about 30%. It was assumed in the presence/absence analyses that sequencing depth was roughly uniform across donors. In a later analysis, across HLA loci, associated TCR counts were highest for DRB1, lowest for HLA-C. Associated with HLA alleles at 0.05 false discovery rate in a later analysis were over 15,000 TCR beta sequences.

Germline V gives CDR1 MDHEN, CDR2 SYDVKM. The CDR3 has 11 amino acids. Trimming took off 6 bases at V and 13 bases at J, with 13 bases between the two ends. The PCR was carried out with 60 Vbeta primers and 13 Jbeta primers. The repertoire was sequenced with immunoSEQ multiplex PCR; TCRdb's copy has only in-frame clones and lacks some. Of 150,000 to 200,000 clones in the sample, around 75% were seen once. This sequence joins TRBV28 and TRBJ2-1, with D possibly TRBD2 on 6 matching bases. The TCR sequence derives from a male donor in good health and CMV-seronegative. Sequencing input: PBMCs. The chain's CDR3 is CASSLGDSQFF. In DNA, the CDR3 is TGTGCCAGCAGCTTGGGGGACTCCCAGTTCTTC.